Each of the 5 T cell receptor beta chains below was sequenced from the same sample in a study of T cells in Graves' hyperthyroidism and ophthalmopathy. It was RNA transcripts that yielded the amplified TCR beta CDR3 regions. First-round RT-PCR targeting the TCR CDR3 was performed with the HTBI primer set. TCRdb itself ran the multiplex PCR reads through MiXCR, one entry per CDR3 protein. The sample has 250,000 to 300,000 distinct CDR3 sequences, roughly 14% seen once; the top ten hold about 14%. Sample: blood. Source of these receptors: a woman aged 40 to 49 with Graves' hyperthyroidism that later progressed to Graves' ophthalmopathy.

As regards this clonotype: This may stem from a read error, because a much larger clone lies one nucleotide away. This chain connects TRBV11-2 to TRBJ2-5; D is possibly TRBD2 (5 bases). The CDR3 spans 15 residues. Germline lookup yields CDR1 SGHAT and CDR2 FQNNGV. The CDR3 coding sequence is TGTGCCAGCAGCTTAGACCCGGGGTCCCAAAAGACCCAGTACTTC. Protein: CASSLDPGSQKTQYF.

There are many counts of this clonotype. The rearrangement joins TRBV11-2 to TRBJ1-1; 8 nucleotides match TRBD1. With 5 bases clipped from V and 14 bases from J, the junction kept 16 bases outside the gene matches. The V gene's germline CDR1 is SGHAT and CDR2 FQNNGV. The CDR3 has 14 amino acids. The CDR3 DNA sequence: TGTGCCAGCAGCCAAGGGACAGGTTGGCTCGTTCCCTTCTTT. This gives the protein CASSQGTGWLVPFF.

This clonotype was counted many times. The chain is built from TRBV5-1 and TRBJ1-1; no definite D call. V dropped 3 bases and J dropped 0 bases, with 12 bases sitting between them. Germline assignment: CDR1 SGHRS and CDR2 YFSETQ. The CDR3 runs 15 residues. The CDR3 DNA sequence: TGCGCCAGCAGCTCCCCCCGTTGGATGAACACTGAAGCTTTCTTT. This encodes CASSSPRWMNTEAFF.

This clonotype came up many times. This chain uses TRBV5-1 with TRBJ2-3; no clear D gene. Trimming pared 0 bases from V and 0 bases from J, leaving 11 bases between. Germline V lookup: CDR1 SGHRS, CDR2 YFSETQ. This CDR3 is 16 amino acids long. The CDR3 DNA is TGCGCCAGCAGCTTGGGTGGCTGGTCTAGCACAGATACGCAGTATTTT. Residues: CASSLGGWSSTDTQYF.

This clonotype was counted ten times or more. V gene TRBV12-3 or TRBV12-4 combines with J gene TRBJ1-4; no firm D call. With 4 bases removed from V and 3 bases from J, the gap between germline ends came to 3 bases. This CDR3 has 12 residues. This chain's CDR3 is CASSYANEKLFF. The CDR3 DNA is TGTGCCAGCAGTTATGCTAATGAAAAACTGTTTTTT.